This T cell receptor beta chain was sequenced for a study of T cell responses to AZD1222 COVID-19 vaccine. Study-level points and caveats: Possibly, clonal diversity was underestimated; donors were largely white British and included more females.

The germline V gene has CDR1 SGHTA and CDR2 FQGNSA. The ends were cut back, 5 bases at V and 0 bases at J, with 8 bases in the middle. This CDR3 is 14 amino acids long. To note about this clone: What it binds is not known.

Only in-frame clones appear in the TCRdb table, and some are missing; sequencing was by immunoSEQ multiplex PCR. Of fewer than 85,000 clones listed, roughly nine tenths are singletons. This specimen consisted of peripheral blood, obtained on day 0 of AZD1222 vaccination. This receptor was taken from an adult in good health. V usage is TRBV7-2 and J usage is TRBJ1-3, with D maybe TRBD1 (5 bases). CDR3 coding DNA: TGTGCCAGCAGCCGGACACTCTCTGGAAACACCATATATTTT. It is translated as CASSRTLSGNTIYF.